The 15 T cell receptor beta chains in this list originate from one sample, sequenced in a study of T cell repertoires in cytomegalovirus infection. Their cognate antigens are unknown. TCRdb ran MiXCR on the reads and lists one entry per CDR3 protein. The repertoire consists of 900,000 to 950,000 distinct CDR3 sequences, with approximately 32% occurring once and the leading ten covering 10% to 15%. The sequencing here drew on cultured CD8+ T cells from PBMCs, taken from culture after CMV antigen stimulation. The receptors stem from a human donor in good health (CMV status not recorded). Some clones in this sample may be carry-over from other donors' samples.

There are a few counts of this clonotype. This chain links TRBV6-2 or TRBV6-3 with TRBJ2-5, with 8 bases identical to TRBD2. With 4 bases clipped from V and 4 bases from J, the junction kept 5 bases outside the gene matches. CDR1 is MNHEY, CDR2 SVGEGT, per germline. The CDR3 sequence is 14 residues long. The CDR3 sequence is CASSFTSGAETQYF. The CDR3 bases are TGTGCCAGCAGTTTCACTAGCGGCGCAGAGACCCAGTACTTC.

This clonotype has at least ten counts. The V call is TRBV19, the J call TRBJ2-1, with D possibly matching TRBD1 (6 bases). Germline V gene data show CDR1 as LNHDA and CDR2 as SQIVND (reference sequence). V was shortened by 5 bases and J by 0 bases, with 8 bases between the two germline ends. This CDR3 has 14 residues. CDR3 coding DNA: TGTGCCAGTAGTCAACAGGGCTCCTACAATGAGCAGTTCTTC. It is translated as CASSQQGSYNEQFF.

Note on this clonotype: Its ends do not fully match the called genes, so a read error is possible. This chain uses TRBV12-3 or TRBV12-4 with TRBJ1-1; no clear D gene. This CDR3 has 13 amino acids. CDR3 loop: CVSSLGIRTEAFF. CDR3 DNA: TGTGTCAGCAGTTTAGGTATAAGAACTGAAGCTTTCTTT.

This rearrangement joins TRBV5-5 to TRBJ1-1; tentatively, D is TRBD1 (6 bases). Germline V gives CDR1 SGHKS, CDR2 YYEKEE (reference sequence). The CDR3 covers 13 residues. Trimming cost V 1 base and J 7 bases, with 11 bases left between them. This CDR3 reads CASSLHRVSEAFF. For the CDR3, the DNA is TGTGCCAGCAGCTTGCACAGGGTGAGTGAAGCTTTCTTT.

This chain links TRBV7-6 with TRBJ1-3; 9 positions match TRBD1. The CDR3 runs to 19 residues. Germline values: CDR1 SGHVS, CDR2 FNYEAQ. V shed 8 bases, J shed 1 base, and the junction held 18 bases outside the gene matches. The CDR3 protein is CASPVDTTDRGISGNTIYF. In DNA form, the CDR3 reads TGTGCCAGCCCCGTAGACACGACCGACAGGGGGATTTCTGGAAACACCATATATTTT.

The chain employs TRBV6-5 and TRBJ2-2; the D call may be TRBD1 or TRBD2 (7 bases each). The CDR3 totals 19 residues. Germline assignment: CDR1 MNHEY and CDR2 SVGAGI. With 0 bases removed from V and 5 bases from J, the gap between germline ends came to 22 bases. The CDR3 sequence: CASSYSAYQGGDMTGELFF. For the CDR3, the DNA is TGTGCCAGCAGTTACTCGGCTTATCAGGGGGGGGATATGACCGGGGAGCTGTTTTTT.

Only a few counts were recorded for this clonotype. This rearrangement joins TRBV4-3 to TRBJ1-3, with D unclear. Germline V CDR1 and CDR2: LGHNA, YSLEER. The length of the CDR3 is 14 residues. V was clipped by 4 bases and J by 0 bases, with 7 bases between them. The CDR3 DNA follows: TGCGCCAGCAGCCCAAAAGGCTCTGGAAACACCATATATTTT. This encodes CASSPKGSGNTIYF.

The chain carries TRBV7-9 and TRBJ2-7; 8 positions match TRBD2. This CDR3 has 17 amino acids. CDR1 is SEHNR and CDR2 is FQNEAQ in the germline V gene (reference sequence). With 4 bases clipped from V and 1 base from J, the junction kept 12 bases outside the gene matches. CDR3 DNA sequence: TGTGCCAGCAGCTGGGCATGGCTAGCGGGTTATTCCTACGAGCAGTACGTC. Its protein is CASSWAWLAGYSYEQYV.

This clonotype turned up a few times. The chain links TRBV6-2 or TRBV6-3 to TRBJ2-1, with 7 bases identical to TRBD1. V lost 0 bases and J lost 2; bases outside the gene matches: 7. Germline CDR1 is MNHEY and CDR2 is SVGEGT. This CDR3 spans 17 amino acids. In DNA form, the CDR3 reads TGTGCCAGCAGTTACTCCCGACAGGGTCCAACCTACAATGAGCAGTTCTTC. Protein product: CASSYSRQGPTYNEQFF.

The chain recombines TRBV5-4 with TRBJ1-1; D is possibly TRBD1 (5 bases). The CDR3 is 14 amino acids. V gave up 3 bases and J gave up 5 bases, with 14 bases separating them. Per germline, CDR1 SGHNT and CDR2 YYREEE (reference sequence). CDR3 sequence (DNA): TGTGCCAGCAGCTCGGTCGGGGGAGGAACTGAAGCTTTCTTT. Its protein is CASSSVGGGTEAFF. Full variable domain (outside the CDR3, taken from reference TRBV5-4 and TRBJ1-1): ETGVTQSPTHLIKTRGQQVTLRCSSQSGHNTVSWYQQALGQGPQFIFQYYREEENGRGNFPPRFSGLQFPNYSSELNVNALELDDSALYLCASSSVGGGTEAFFGQGTRLTVV.

The CDR3 is CASSYMAGEDGEQFF. The CDR3 nucleotides read TGTGCCAGCAGTTATATGGCAGGGGAGGACGGTGAGCAGTTCTTC. The gene calls are TRBV12-3 or TRBV12-4 and TRBJ2-1, with D possibly being TRBD1 or TRBD2 (6 bases each). Deletions cut 4 bases from V and 9 bases from J, with 19 bases between. The CDR3 length is 15 residues.

Many counts were recorded for this clonotype. The chain combines TRBV12-5 with TRBJ2-1; D may be TRBD2 (7 bases). The germline CDR1 and CDR2 sequences are LGHNT and FRNRAP. Between the trimmed V and J ends, which lost 10 bases and 7 bases, there was a span of 23 bases. This CDR3 contains 15 residues. The DNA of the CDR3 is TGTGCTATGCCCCGGAGGGGGGGGGCAGCTAATGAGCAGTTCTTC. Amino acid sequence: CAMPRRGGAANEQFF. The whole variable domain, filled in from reference TRBV12-5 and TRBJ2-1, reads DARVTQTPRHKVTEMGQEVTMRCQPILGHNTVFWYRQTMMQGLELLAYFRNRAPLDDSGMPKDRFSAEMPDATLATLKIQPSEPRDSAVYFCAMPRRGGAANEQFFGPGTRLTVL.

Only a few counts were recorded for this clonotype. In DNA, the CDR3 is TGTGCCAGCAGTGCCCCCCCTTACGGGGGTCAAGAGACCCAGTACTTC. The encoded protein is CASSAPPYGGQETQYF. The gene calls are TRBV27 and TRBJ2-5; weak D call: TRBD2 (6 bases). The CDR3 has 16 amino acids. V gave up 5 bases and J gave up 2 bases, with 18 bases separating them. In germline, CDR1 is MNHEY, CDR2 SMNVEV (reference sequence).

Notes on this clonotype: A much larger clone sits a single nucleotide away, making a read error possible. J is TRBJ1-2 and V is TRBV7-6, with D unresolved. The length of the CDR3 is 15 residues. The germline V gene has CDR1 SGHVS and CDR2 FNYEAQ. The CDR3 loop is CVSSFTFEFLRGYTF. CDR3 DNA: TGTGTTAGCAGCTTCACGTTCGAGTTCCTACGTGGCTACACCTTC.

The CDR3 loop is CASSIVKGQPQHF. CDR3 coding DNA: TGTGCCAGTAGTATAGTTAAGGGACAGCCCCAGCATTTT. V usage is TRBV19 and J usage is TRBJ1-5, with unresolved D. V was cut by 1 base and J by 7 bases, with 8 bases left in between. The CDR3 has 13 amino acids. Germline CDR1 is LNHDA and CDR2 is SQIVND (reference sequence).